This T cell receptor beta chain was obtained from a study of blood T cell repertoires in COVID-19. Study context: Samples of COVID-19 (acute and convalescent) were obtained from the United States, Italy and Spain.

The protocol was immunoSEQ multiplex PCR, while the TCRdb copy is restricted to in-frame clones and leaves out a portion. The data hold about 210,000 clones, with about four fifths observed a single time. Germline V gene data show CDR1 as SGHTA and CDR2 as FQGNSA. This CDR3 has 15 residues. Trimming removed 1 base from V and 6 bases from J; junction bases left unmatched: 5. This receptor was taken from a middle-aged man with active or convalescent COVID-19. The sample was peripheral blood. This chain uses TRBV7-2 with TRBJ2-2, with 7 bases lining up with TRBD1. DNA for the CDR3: TGTGCCAGCAGCTTAGTGAGCACAGGGGCCGGGGAGCTGTTTTTT. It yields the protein CASSLVSTGAGELFF. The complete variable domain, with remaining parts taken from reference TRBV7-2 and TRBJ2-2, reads GAGVSQSPSNKVTEKGKDVELRCDPISGHTALYWYRQSLGQGLEFLIYFQGNSAPDKSGLPSDRFSAERTGGSVSTLTIQRTQQEDSAVYLCASSLVSTGAGELFFGEGSRLTVL.